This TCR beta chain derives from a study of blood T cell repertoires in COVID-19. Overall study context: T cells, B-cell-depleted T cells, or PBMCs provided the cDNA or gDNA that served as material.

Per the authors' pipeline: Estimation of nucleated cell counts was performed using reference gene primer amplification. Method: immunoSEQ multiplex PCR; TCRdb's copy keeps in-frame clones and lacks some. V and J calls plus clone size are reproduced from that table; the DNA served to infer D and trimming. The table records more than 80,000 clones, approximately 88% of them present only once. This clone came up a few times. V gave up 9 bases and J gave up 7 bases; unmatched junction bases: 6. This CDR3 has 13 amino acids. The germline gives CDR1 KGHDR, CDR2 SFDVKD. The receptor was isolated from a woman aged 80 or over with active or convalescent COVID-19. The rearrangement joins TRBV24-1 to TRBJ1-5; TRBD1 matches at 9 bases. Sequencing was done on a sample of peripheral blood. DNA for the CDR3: TGTGCCACCTCTGGGACAGGGCTGCAGCCCCAGCATTTT. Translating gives CATSGTGLQPQHF.